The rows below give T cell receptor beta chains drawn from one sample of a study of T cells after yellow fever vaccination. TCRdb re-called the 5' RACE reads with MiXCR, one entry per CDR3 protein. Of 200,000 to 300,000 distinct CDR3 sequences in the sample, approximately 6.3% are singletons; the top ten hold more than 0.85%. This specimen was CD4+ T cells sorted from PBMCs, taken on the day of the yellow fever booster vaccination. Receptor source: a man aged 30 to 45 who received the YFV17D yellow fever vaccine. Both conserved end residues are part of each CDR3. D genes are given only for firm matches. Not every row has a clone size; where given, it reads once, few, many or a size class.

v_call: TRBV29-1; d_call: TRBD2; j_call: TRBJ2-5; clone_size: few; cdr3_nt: TGCAGCGTTCCCGGACTAGTATCAGAGACCCAGTACTTC; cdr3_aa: CSVPGLVSETQYF
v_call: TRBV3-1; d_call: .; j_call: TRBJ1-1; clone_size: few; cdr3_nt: TGTGCCAGCAGCCAAGATTGGGACCGCCTAGGGGCTGAAGCTTTCTTT; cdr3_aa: CASSQDWDRLGAEAFF
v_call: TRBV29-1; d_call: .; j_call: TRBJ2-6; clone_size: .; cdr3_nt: TGCAGCGTGGGCATCTCTGGGGCCAACGTCCTGACTTTC; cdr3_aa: CSVGISGANVLTF
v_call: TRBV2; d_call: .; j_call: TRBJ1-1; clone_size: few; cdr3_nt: TGTGCCAGCAAAAGGGACACTGAAGCTTTCTTT; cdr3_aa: CASKRDTEAFF
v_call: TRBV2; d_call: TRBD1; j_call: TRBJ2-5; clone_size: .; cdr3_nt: TGTGCCAGCAGTGAAAGCCGGGACAGGGGAGAGACCCAGTACTTC; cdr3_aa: CASSESRDRGETQYF
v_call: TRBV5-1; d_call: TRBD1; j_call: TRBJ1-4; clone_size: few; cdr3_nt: TGCGCCAGCAGCCTGGGCCAGGGGGCACCTAATGAAAAACTGTTTTTT; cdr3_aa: CASSLGQGAPNEKLFF
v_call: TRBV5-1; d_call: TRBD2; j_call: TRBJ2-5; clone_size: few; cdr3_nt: TGCGCCAGCAGCTTGGTAACTAGCGGGATGGAGACCCAGTACTTC; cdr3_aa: CASSLVTSGMETQYF
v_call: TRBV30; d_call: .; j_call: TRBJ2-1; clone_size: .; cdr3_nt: TGTGCCTGGAGGGGCTTAGGGGCTCGGTCCTACAATGAGCAGTTCTTC; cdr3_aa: CAWRGLGARSYNEQFF
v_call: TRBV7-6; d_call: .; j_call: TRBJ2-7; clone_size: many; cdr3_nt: TGTGCCAGCGGTCAGGGAAGGGAGCAGTACTTC; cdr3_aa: CASGQGREQYF
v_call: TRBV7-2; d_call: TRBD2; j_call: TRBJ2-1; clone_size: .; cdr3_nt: TGTGCCAGCAGTGGACTAGCGGGTTACAATGAGCAGTTCTTC; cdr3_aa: CASSGLAGYNEQFF
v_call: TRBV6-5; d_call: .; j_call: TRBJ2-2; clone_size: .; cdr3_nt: TGTGCCAGCAGTTACTCCATTGATGCTGGGGAGCTGTTTTTT; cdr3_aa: CASSYSIDAGELFF
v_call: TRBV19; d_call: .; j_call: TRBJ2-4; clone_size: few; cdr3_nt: TGTGCCAGTGGAGTCGGGAGAGCCAAAAACATTCAGTACTTC; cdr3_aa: CASGVGRAKNIQYF
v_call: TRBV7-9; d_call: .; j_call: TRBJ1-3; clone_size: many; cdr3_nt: TGTGCCAGCAGCGCCAACCGGGTGTCTGGAAACACCATATATTTT; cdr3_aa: CASSANRVSGNTIYF
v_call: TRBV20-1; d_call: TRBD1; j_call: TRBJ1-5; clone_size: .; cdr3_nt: TGCAGTGCTAGAGATCAGAACAGGGGACAGCCCCAGCATTTT; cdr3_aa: CSARDQNRGQPQHF
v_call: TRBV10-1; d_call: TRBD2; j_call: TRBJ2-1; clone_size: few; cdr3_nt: TGCGCCAGCAGTGAAGAGGGGATGGGGACTAGCGCCTACAATGAGCAGTTCTTC; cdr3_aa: CASSEEGMGTSAYNEQFF
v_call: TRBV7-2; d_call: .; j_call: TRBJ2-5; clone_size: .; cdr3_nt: TGTGCCAGCAGCCTTCAGGGTTCAGGGACCCAGTACTTC; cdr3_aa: CASSLQGSGTQYF
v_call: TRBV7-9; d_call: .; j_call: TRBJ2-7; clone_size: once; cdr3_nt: TGTGCCAGCAGCTTAAACGAGAGGTTCGACGAGCAGTACTTC; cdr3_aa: CASSLNERFDEQYF
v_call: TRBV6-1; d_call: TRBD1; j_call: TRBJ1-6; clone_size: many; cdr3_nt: TGTGCCAGCAGTGAATGGACAGGGCGGTCACCCCTCCACTTT; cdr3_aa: CASSEWTGRSPLHF
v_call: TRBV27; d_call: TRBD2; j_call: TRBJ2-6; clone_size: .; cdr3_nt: TGTGCCACGACGAGGCTAGCGGGTTTCTCTGGGGCCAACGTCCTGACTTTC; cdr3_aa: CATTRLAGFSGANVLTF
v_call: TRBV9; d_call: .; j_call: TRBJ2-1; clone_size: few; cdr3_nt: TGTGCCAGCCCTCCGGGACTGGCCTACAATGAGCAGTTCTTC; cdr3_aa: CASPPGLAYNEQFF
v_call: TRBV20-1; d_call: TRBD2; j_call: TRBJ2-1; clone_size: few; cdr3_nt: TGCAGTGCTGAAACGGGACTAGCGGGTCCCTACAATGAGCAGTTCTTC; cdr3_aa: CSAETGLAGPYNEQFF
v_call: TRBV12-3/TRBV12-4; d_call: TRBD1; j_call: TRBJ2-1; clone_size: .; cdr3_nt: TGTGCCAGCAGTCGCCGGCAGGACAGGGTATTCTTC; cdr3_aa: CASSRRQDRVFF
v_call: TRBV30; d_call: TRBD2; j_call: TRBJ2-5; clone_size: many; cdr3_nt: TGTGCCTGGAGTCTAGCGGGAGCGGTGAAGACCCAGTACTTC; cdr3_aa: CAWSLAGAVKTQYF
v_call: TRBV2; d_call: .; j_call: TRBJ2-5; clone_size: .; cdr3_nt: TGTGCCAGCAGTGCGGGCAGGGAAGAGACCCAGTACTTC; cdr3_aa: CASSAGREETQYF
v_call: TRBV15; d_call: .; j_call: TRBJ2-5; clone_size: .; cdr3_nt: TGTGCCACCAGCAGAGGTAGTCTCCAAGAGACCCAGTACTTC; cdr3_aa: CATSRGSLQETQYF
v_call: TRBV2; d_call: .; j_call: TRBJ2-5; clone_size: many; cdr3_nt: TGTGCCAGCAGTGGACGGTACCAAGAGACCCAGTACTTC; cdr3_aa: CASSGRYQETQYF
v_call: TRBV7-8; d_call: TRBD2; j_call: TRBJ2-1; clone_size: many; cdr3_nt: TGTGCCAGCAGCTTAGTTGCGGGAGTTTGGAATGAGCAGTTCTTC; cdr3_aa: CASSLVAGVWNEQFF
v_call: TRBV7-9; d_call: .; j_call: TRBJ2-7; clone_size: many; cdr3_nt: TGTGCCAGCAGCTTTCCTTGCGAGCAGTACTTC; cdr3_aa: CASSFPCEQYF
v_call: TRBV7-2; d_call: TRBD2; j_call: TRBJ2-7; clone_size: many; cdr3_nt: TGTGCCAGCAGATTACGGGCGGGGGGGGCAATGTACGAGCAGTACTTC; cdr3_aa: CASRLRAGGAMYEQYF
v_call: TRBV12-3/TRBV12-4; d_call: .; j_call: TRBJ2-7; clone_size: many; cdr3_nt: TGTGCCAGCAGTTTATTGTCCTCCTACGAGCAGTACTTC; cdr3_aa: CASSLLSSYEQYF
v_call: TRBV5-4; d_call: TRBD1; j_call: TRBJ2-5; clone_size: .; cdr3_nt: TGTGCCAGCAGCTTGAGGACAGGGGGATGGGAGACCCAGTACTTC; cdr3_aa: CASSLRTGGWETQYF
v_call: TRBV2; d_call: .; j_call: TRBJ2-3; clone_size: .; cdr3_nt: TGTGCCAGCAGTGAGGGGACAGCGGGTTTAGGTACGCAGTATTTT; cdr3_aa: CASSEGTAGLGTQYF
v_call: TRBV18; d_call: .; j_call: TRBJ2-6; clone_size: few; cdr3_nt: TGTGCCAGCTCATCCAATACTGGGGCCAACGTCCTGACTTTC; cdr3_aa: CASSSNTGANVLTF